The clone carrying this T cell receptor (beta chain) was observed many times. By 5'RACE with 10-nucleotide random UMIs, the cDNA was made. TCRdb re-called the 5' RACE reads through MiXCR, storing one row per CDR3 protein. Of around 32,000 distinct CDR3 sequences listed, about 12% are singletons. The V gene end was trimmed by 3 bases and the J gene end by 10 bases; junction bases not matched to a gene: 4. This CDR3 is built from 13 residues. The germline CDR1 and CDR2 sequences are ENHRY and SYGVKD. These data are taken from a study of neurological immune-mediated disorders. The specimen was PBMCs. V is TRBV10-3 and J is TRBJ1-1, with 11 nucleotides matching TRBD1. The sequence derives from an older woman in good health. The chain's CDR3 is CAISDGQGAGAFF. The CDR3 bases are TGTGCCATCAGTGACGGACAGGGGGCAGGAGCTTTCTTT.